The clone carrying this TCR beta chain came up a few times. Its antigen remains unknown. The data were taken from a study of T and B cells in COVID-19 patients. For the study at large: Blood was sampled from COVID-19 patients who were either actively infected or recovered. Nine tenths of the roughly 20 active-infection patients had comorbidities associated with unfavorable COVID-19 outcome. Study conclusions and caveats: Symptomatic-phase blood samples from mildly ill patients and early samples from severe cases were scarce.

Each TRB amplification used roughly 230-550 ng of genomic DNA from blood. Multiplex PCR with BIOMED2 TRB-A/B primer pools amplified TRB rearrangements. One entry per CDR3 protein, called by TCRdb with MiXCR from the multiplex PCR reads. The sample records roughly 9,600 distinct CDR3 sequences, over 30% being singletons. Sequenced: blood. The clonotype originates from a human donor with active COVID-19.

In nucleotides, the CDR3 is TGCAGTGCCGTGGACAGGGGCCGAGACGAGCAGTACTTC. Its translation: CSAVDRGRDEQYF. The J gene is TRBJ2-7, the V gene TRBV20-1, with 9 bases matching TRBD1. The V gene's germline CDR1 is DFQATT and CDR2 SNEGSKA (reference sequence). The ends lost 6 bases at V and 5 bases at J; junction bases unmatched: 8. The CDR3 consists of 13 residues.